This is a list of T cell receptor beta chains from one sample in a study of T cell changes during pregnancy in multiple sclerosis. The method was immunoSEQ multiplex PCR; TCRdb's version includes in-frame clones alone and lacks a portion of them. Of tens of thousands of clones listed, roughly nine tenths are singletons. The sequences come from peripheral blood, collected after pregnancy. All receptors come from a female donor in good health, enrolled as a control in a pregnancy study. The CDR3 runs from the conserved cysteine through the conserved F or W. The order of the fields is V gene, D gene, CDR3 length, J gene, clone size, CDR3 protein, CDR3 DNA. The D gene is left open where the match is weak. Some rows mark clone size as missing; the rest say once, few, many or name a class of expanded clone.

>TRBV7-2|TRBD1|15|TRBJ1-4|.
CASRVTGGGNEKLFF
TGTGCCAGCAGAGTGACAGGGGGCGGAAATGAAAAACTGTTTTTT
>TRBV5-3|TRBD2|17|TRBJ2-1|.
CARSLVLAGGPCNEQFF
TGTGCCAGAAGCTTGGTGTTAGCGGGGGGGCCATGCAATGAGCAGTTCTTC
>TRBV10-1|.|14|TRBJ2-3|once
CASSSGLGTDTQYF
TGCGCCAGCAGTAGCGGGTTGGGCACAGATACGCAGTATTTT
>TRBV27|.|16|TRBJ1-1|.
CASSLSGSPMNTEAFF
TGTGCCAGCAGTTTATCAGGGAGTCCAATGAACACTGAAGCTTTCTTT
>TRBV6-5|.|15|TRBJ1-6|.
CASRTIGHNNSPLHF
TGTGCCAGCAGAACAATCGGACACAATAATTCACCCCTCCACTTT
>TRBV5-1|TRBD1|19|TRBJ1-3|.
CASSLTTGTGPFAGNTIYF
TGCGCCAGCAGCCTAACTACCGGGACAGGGCCCTTCGCCGGAAACACCATATATTTT
>TRBV6-5|.|15|TRBJ1-6|.
CASSYRDRGVSPLHF
TGTGCCAGCAGTTACCGGGACCGCGGGGTTTCACCCCTCCACTTT
>TRBV7-9|TRBD1|14|TRBJ1-1|once
CASSLGQVSTEAFF
TGTGCCAGCAGCCTCGGACAGGTCAGCACTGAAGCTTTCTTT
>TRBV2|.|13|TRBJ1-2|.
CASSEASVYGYTF
TGTGCCAGCAGTGAAGCGTCCGTCTATGGCTACACCTTC
>TRBV30|TRBD1|13|TRBJ1-1|few
CAKTGQGGTEAFF
TGTGCTAAAACCGGACAGGGAGGCACTGAAGCTTTCTTT
>TRBV7-9|TRBD2|16|TRBJ2-7|.
CASSGPLAGESYEQYF
TGTGCCAGCAGCGGACCCCTAGCGGGGGAGTCCTACGAGCAGTACTTC
>TRBV30|TRBD1|18|TRBJ1-5|.
CAWSLPGQGRYSNQPQHF
TGTGCCTGGAGTTTACCGGGACAGGGGCGTTATAGCAATCAGCCCCAGCATTTT
>TRBV9|.|13|TRBJ2-5|.
CASSASDLETQYF
TGTGCCAGCAGCGCTAGCGATCTGGAGACCCAGTACTTC
>TRBV6-4|.|14|TRBJ2-3|.
CASSLELHTDTQYF
TGTGCCAGCAGCTTAGAACTCCACACAGATACGCAGTATTTT
>TRBV6-4|.|15|TRBJ2-1|.
CASSDTRSGIDEQFF
TGTGCCAGCAGTGACACAAGGTCAGGGATCGATGAGCAGTTCTTC
>TRBV13|TRBD2|16|TRBJ2-7|.
CASSLGASGTSYEQYF
TGTGCCAGCAGCTTAGGGGCTAGCGGGACCTCCTACGAGCAGTACTTC
>TRBV4-3|.|14|TRBJ1-2|.
CASSQEAQNYGYTF
TGCGCCAGCAGCCAAGAGGCACAGAACTATGGCTACACCTTC
>TRBV7-7|.|15|TRBJ2-1|.
CASSLRQVSYNEQFF
TGTGCTAGCAGCTTAAGACAGGTCTCCTACAATGAGCAGTTCTTC
>TRBV27|TRBD2|15|TRBJ2-2|.
CASSSGTRRTGELFF
TGTGCCAGCAGCAGCGGGACTAGACGGACCGGGGAGCTGTTTTTT
>TRBV11-3|.|15|TRBJ1-1|.
CASSYTGERGTEAFF
TGTGCCAGCAGCTACACGGGGGAGCGGGGCACTGAAGCTTTCTTT
>TRBV6-5|.|13|TRBJ1-1|.
CASRGAGATEAFF
TGTGCCTCCCGGGGGGCTGGGGCCACTGAAGCTTTCTTT